A selection of T cell receptor beta chains follows, all from one sample in a study of shared clonotypes between healthy human individuals. Some clones are missing from TCRdb's copy, which holds only in-frame ones; the method was immunoSEQ multiplex PCR. The table records about a million clones, 76% of them present only once. Sequencing was done on a sample of memory CD4+ T cells sorted from blood. The receptors were sampled from a young man in good health. Each CDR3 is given with its conserved first and last residue. The D gene is left open where the match is weak. Clone size is stated in some rows and not others, as once, few, many or a class when expanded.

d_call	j_call	clone_size	v_call	cdr3_nt	cdr3_aa
TRBD1	TRBJ1-2	.	TRBV6-1	TGTGCCAGCAGGGCCTGGACAGGGCGCGATCTTGGCTACACCTTC	CASRAWTGRDLGYTF
.	TRBJ2-7	.	TRBV6-1	TGTGCCAGCAGTAGAACGAACTACGAGCAGTACTTC	CASSRTNYEQYF
TRBD1	TRBJ2-7	.	TRBV7-2	TGTGCCAGCAGCAGACAGGGGCCCTATGAGCAGTACTTC	CASSRQGPYEQYF
.	TRBJ2-2	few	TRBV5-1	TGCGCCAGCAGCCAAACAGGGACCGGGGAGCTGTTTTTT	CASSQTGTGELFF
.	TRBJ2-7	.	TRBV10-3	TGTGCCATCAGTTACTCCGGGACTTCGAGCTCCTACGAGCAGTACTTC	CAISYSGTSSSYEQYF
TRBD1	TRBJ1-4	once	TRBV29-1	TGCAGCGTGTTGGGACAGGGTAATGAAAAACTGTTTTTT	CSVLGQGNEKLFF
.	TRBJ1-3	.	TRBV4-2	TGTGCCAGCAGCCCATGGGGGGGGCAGAACACCATATATTTT	CASSPWGGQNTIYF
.	TRBJ1-2	few	TRBV6-5	TGTGCCAGCAGTGCCGGGAGGAATGGCTACACCTTC	CASSAGRNGYTF
.	TRBJ2-2	.	TRBV5-4	TGTGCCAGCAGCTCCAGCCGGGACTTAGGTCGAACCGGGGAGCTGTTTTTT	CASSSSRDLGRTGELFF
.	TRBJ1-6	.	TRBV7-7	TGTGCTAGCAGCTTAGCGTTGGACGGTAATTCACCCCTCCACTTT	CASSLALDGNSPLHF
.	TRBJ1-1	.	TRBV6-6	TGTGCCAGCAGTATACAGGGTCTGAAGACTGAAGCTTTCTTT	CASSIQGLKTEAFF
TRBD2	TRBJ2-5	once	TRBV5-6	TGTGCCAGCACCCGGTGGGGAGGGCCCCAAGAGACCCAGTACTTC	CASTRWGGPQETQYF
TRBD1	TRBJ1-1	.	TRBV12-5	TGTGCTAGCTCTCCTTTTCGGACAGGGGATATGGCTGAAGCTTTCTTT	CASSPFRTGDMAEAFF
TRBD1	TRBJ1-2	.	TRBV5-1	TGCGCCAGCAGCTTGGGGGACAGACGCTACACCTTC	CASSLGDRRYTF
TRBD2	TRBJ2-3	.	TRBV29-1	TGCAGCGTTGGGGCGGGAGGGCGAATGGATACGCAGTATTTT	CSVGAGGRMDTQYF
.	TRBJ2-5	.	TRBV7-9	TGTGCCAGCAGCTTAACGGGAAAAGAGACCCAGTACTTC	CASSLTGKETQYF
.	TRBJ1-2	few	TRBV7-2	TGTGCCAGCAGCTTACATTATGGCTACACCTTC	CASSLHYGYTF
.	TRBJ1-4	.	TRBV19	TGTGCCAGTAGTATGGTATTCAGAGGTTCTAATGAAAAACTGTTTTTT	CASSMVFRGSNEKLFF
TRBD1	TRBJ1-2	few	TRBV18	TGTGCCAGCTCACCGGGACAGGGGGTTAACTATGGCTACACCTTC	CASSPGQGVNYGYTF
.	TRBJ1-5	once	TRBV4-1	TGCGCCAGCAGCCAAGAGGGCACGGGCGTGGGCCAGCCCCAGCATTTT	CASSQEGTGVGQPQHF
.	TRBJ1-6	few	TRBV6-1	TGTGCCAGCAAGACGCCGACAGCCTCTGTGGCCCTCCACTTT	CASKTPTASVALHF
TRBD1	TRBJ1-6	.	TRBV7-9	TGTGCCAGCAGCTCGCAGGGGGCGCCTAATTCACCCCTCCACTTT	CASSSQGAPNSPLHF
.	TRBJ2-7	.	TRBV5-1	TGCGCCAGCAGCACGGAAGGAGGGGTGACCTACGAGCAGTACTTC	CASSTEGGVTYEQYF
.	TRBJ2-1	once	TRBV20-1	TGCAGTGCTGGGGGCGGGGGTGAGCAGTTCTTC	CSAGGGGEQFF
.	TRBJ1-3	.	TRBV9	TGTGCCAGCAGCGTAGTGGCAGGGACGGCTGGAAACACCATATATTTT	CASSVVAGTAGNTIYF
.	TRBJ1-6	.	TRBV6-1	TGTGCCAGCAGTGATTATCAGAATTCACCCCTCCACTTT	CASSDYQNSPLHF
.	TRBJ2-3	.	TRBV6-1	TGTGCCAGCGCAGGAGCCCGCGGCACAGATACGCAGTATTTT	CASAGARGTDTQYF
.	TRBJ1-5	.	TRBV27	TGTGCCAGCAGTCTAATAACAGGGTACCAGCCCCAGCATTTT	CASSLITGYQPQHF
.	TRBJ1-5	.	TRBV6-1	TGTGCCAGCACCCTAGACACAGGGCAGCCCCAGCATTTT	CASTLDTGQPQHF
TRBD2	TRBJ2-1	.	TRBV5-1	TGCGCCAGCAGCCGCGGGGGTGGGCTAAACAATGAGCAGTTCTTC	CASSRGGGLNNEQFF
.	TRBJ2-7	.	TRBV28	TGTGCCAGCAGCCGATCGACAGATCACTACGAGCAGTACTTC	CASSRSTDHYEQYF
TRBD2	TRBJ2-3	.	TRBV5-1	TGCGCCAGCAGCTTGGACCCTAGCGGAGGGGGCACAGATACGCAGTATTTT	CASSLDPSGGGTDTQYF
.	TRBJ1-4	.	TRBV28	TGTGCCAGCAGTGTACCGCTCACCGGAAACGCTAATGAAAAACTGTTTTTT	CASSVPLTGNANEKLFF
.	TRBJ2-1	.	TRBV7-2	TGTGCCAGCAGCTTAGTGGGGGCCGTCACACAGTTCTTC	CASSLVGAVTQFF
.	TRBJ1-4	.	TRBV28	TGTGCCAGCAGGGTGGGGCCCACGATTGAAAAACTGTTTTTT	CASRVGPTIEKLFF
.	TRBJ2-6	.	TRBV6-5	TGTGCCAGCAGCGCCCGGCTCTCTGGGGCCAACGTCCTGACTTTC	CASSARLSGANVLTF
.	TRBJ2-7	few	TRBV18	TGTGCCAGCTCACCACCGGGGCTTTCCTACGAGCAGTACTTC	CASSPPGLSYEQYF
.	TRBJ2-5	many	TRBV7-2	TGTGCCAGCAGCTTAGACCGGGAGACCCAGTACTTC	CASSLDRETQYF
.	TRBJ1-4	many	TRBV7-9	TGTGCCAGCAGCTCCGGACTGATTAATGAAAAACTGTTTTTT	CASSSGLINEKLFF
.	TRBJ2-7	once	TRBV7-2	TGTGCCAGCAGCCCACAGAGGGCATCGTACGAGCAGTACTTC	CASSPQRASYEQYF
.	TRBJ2-1	.	TRBV11-3	TGTGCCAGCAGCCGAGGGGGTAGCGAGCATGAGCAGTTCTTC	CASSRGGSEHEQFF
TRBD1	TRBJ1-2	few	TRBV18	TGTGCCAGCTCACCATCTCTATCGGGACAGAGAAACTATGGCTACACCTTC	CASSPSLSGQRNYGYTF
.	TRBJ1-3	few	TRBV29-1	TGCAGCGTTGAAGGCGTCGGAAAAGCCTCTGGAAACACCATATATTTT	CSVEGVGKASGNTIYF
TRBD2	TRBJ2-7	.	TRBV6-6	TGTGCCAGCACCTGGGGGACTAGCGGCTACGAGCAGTACTTC	CASTWGTSGYEQYF